This T cell receptor beta chain was captured in a study of cytomegalovirus exposure and HLA in healthy donors. Study-wide results and caveats: Accurate prediction of HLA-A and HLA-B alleles (for most subjects) was reportedly achieved from TCR beta sequences.

This CDR3 comprises 15 residues. Germline V gene sequence: CDR1 SGHNT, CDR2 YYREEE (reference sequence). Trimming cost V 4 bases and J 2 bases; bases outside gene matches: 1. It was with 60 Vbeta and 13 Jbeta primers that the PCR ran. Measured with immunoSEQ multiplex PCR; TCRdb has only the in-frame clones, and not every one. The sample includes about 190,000 clones, approximately 85% of them seen just once. Regarding this clone: The target antigen is unknown.

The chain is built from TRBV5-4 and TRBJ2-6, with 9 bases identical to TRBD1. The sample comprised PBMCs. This clonotype was obtained from a man between 18 and 29 years old in good health and CMV-seronegative. CDR3 bases: TGTGCCAGCAGCCGGACAGGGGCTGGGGCCAACGTCCTGACTTTC. Translated, it gives CASSRTGAGANVLTF.